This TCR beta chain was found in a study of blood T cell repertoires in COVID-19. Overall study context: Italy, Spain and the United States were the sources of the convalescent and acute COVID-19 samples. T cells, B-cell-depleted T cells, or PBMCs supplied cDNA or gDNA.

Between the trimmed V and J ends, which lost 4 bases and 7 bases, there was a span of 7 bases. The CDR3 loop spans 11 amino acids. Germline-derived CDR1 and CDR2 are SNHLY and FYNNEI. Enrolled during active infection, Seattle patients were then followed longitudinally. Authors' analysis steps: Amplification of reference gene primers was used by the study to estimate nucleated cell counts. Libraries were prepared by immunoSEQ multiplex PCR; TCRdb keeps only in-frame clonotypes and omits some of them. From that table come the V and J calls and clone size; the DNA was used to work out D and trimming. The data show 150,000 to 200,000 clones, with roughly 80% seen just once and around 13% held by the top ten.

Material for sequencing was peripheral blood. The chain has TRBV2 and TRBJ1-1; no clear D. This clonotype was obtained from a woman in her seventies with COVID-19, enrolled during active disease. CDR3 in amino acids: CASSAVNEAFF. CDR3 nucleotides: TGTGCCAGCAGTGCAGTTAATGAAGCTTTCTTT.